Sequencing of this T cell receptor beta chain was carried out in a study of control samples from healthy donors and cancer patients. Only in-frame clones appear in the TCRdb table, and some are missing; sequencing was by immunoSEQ multiplex PCR. The sample consists of roughly 370,000 clones, around nine tenths of them appearing once. Trimming cost V 2 bases and J 8 bases; bases outside gene matches: 6. The CDR3 has 15 residues. From germline, CDR1 is SGHDT and CDR2 YYEEEE. Input material: PBMCs. This sequence originates from a man aged 40-50 years with head and neck cancer. V gene TRBV5-6 combines with J gene TRBJ1-6, with 8 bases identical to TRBD1. In DNA form, the CDR3 reads TGTGCCAGCAGCTTCGTAGACAGGGGTCATTCACCCCTCCACTTT. Protein sequence: CASSFVDRGHSPLHF.